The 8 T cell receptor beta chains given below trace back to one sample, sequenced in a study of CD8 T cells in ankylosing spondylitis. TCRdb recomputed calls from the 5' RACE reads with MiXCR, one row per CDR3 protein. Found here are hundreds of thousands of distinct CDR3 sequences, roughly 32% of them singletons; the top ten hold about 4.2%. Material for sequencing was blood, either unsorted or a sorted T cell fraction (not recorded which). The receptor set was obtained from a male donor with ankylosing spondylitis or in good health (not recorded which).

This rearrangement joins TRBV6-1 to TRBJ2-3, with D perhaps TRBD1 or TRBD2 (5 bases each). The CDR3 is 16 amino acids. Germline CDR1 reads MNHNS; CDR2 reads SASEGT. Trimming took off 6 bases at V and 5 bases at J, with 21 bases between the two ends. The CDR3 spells CASSKRVGTVGDTQYF. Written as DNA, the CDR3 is TGTGCCAGCAGCAAAAGGGTTGGGACCGTGGGAGATACGCAGTATTTT.

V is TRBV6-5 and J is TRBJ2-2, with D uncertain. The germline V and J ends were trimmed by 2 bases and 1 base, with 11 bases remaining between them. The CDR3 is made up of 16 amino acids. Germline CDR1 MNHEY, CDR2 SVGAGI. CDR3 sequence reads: CASSYARFGNTGELFF. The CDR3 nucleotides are TGTGCCAGCAGTTACGCAAGGTTTGGGAACACCGGGGAGCTGTTTTTT.

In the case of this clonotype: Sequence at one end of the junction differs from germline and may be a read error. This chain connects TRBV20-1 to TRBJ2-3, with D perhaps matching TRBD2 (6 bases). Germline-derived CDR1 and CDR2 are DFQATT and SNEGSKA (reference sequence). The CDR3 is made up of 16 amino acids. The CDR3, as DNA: TGCTGTGCTAGAGGATCTAGGCGGGGTTCCACAGATACGCAGTATTTT. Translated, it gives CCARGSRRGSTDTQYF.

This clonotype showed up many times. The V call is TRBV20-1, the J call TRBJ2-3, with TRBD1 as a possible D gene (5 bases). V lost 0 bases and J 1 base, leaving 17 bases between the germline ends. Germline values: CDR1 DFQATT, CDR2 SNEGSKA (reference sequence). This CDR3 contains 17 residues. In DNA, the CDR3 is TGCAGTGCTAGAGATCTTAGGAGACAAGGGGGCACAGATACGCAGTATTTT. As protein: CSARDLRRQGGTDTQYF.

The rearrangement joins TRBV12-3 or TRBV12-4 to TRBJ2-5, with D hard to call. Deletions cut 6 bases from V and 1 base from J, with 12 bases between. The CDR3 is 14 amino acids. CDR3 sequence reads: CASRPDGTQETQYF. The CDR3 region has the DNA TGTGCCAGCAGACCGGACGGCACCCAAGAGACCCAGTACTTC.

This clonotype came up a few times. In nucleotides, the CDR3 is TGTGCCATCAGTGAGGGGGTTAGCACTGAAGCTTTCTTT. Protein: CAISEGVSTEAFF. The chain is built from TRBV10-3 and TRBJ1-1; D not certain. The V end lost 2 bases, the J end lost 4 bases, and 8 bases lay between the germline ends. The CDR3 contains 13 residues. Germline V CDR1 and CDR2: ENHRY, SYGVKD.

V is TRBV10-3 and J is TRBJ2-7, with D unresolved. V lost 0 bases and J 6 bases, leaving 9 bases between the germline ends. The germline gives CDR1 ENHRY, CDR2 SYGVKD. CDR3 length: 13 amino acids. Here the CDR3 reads CAISESLSSEQYF. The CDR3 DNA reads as TGTGCCATCAGTGAGTCTTTGAGCTCCGAGCAGTACTTC.

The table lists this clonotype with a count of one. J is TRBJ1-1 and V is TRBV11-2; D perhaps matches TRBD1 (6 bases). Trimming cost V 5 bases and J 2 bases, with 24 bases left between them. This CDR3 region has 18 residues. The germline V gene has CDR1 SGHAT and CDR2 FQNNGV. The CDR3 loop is CASSPYPSGQWQNTEAFF. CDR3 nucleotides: TGTGCCAGCAGCCCCTACCCTTCCGGACAGTGGCAAAACACTGAAGCTTTCTTT.